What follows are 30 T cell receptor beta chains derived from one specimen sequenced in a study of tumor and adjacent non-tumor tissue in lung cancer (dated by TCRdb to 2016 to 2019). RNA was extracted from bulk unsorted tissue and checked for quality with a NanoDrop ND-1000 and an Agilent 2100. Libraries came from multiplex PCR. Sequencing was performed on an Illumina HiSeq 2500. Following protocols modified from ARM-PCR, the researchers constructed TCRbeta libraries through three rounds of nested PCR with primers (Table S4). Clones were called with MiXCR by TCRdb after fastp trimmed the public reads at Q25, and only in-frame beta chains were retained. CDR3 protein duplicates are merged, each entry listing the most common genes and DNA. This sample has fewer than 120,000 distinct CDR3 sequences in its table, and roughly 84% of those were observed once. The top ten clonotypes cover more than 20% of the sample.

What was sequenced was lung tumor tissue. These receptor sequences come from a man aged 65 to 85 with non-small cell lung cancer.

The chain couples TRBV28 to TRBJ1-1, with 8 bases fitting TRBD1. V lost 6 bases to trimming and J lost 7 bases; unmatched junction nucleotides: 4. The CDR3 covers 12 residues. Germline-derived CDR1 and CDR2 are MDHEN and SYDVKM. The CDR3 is CASSLRGLEAFF. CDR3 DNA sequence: TGTGCCAGCAGCCTCAGGGGGCTTGAAGCTTTCTTT.

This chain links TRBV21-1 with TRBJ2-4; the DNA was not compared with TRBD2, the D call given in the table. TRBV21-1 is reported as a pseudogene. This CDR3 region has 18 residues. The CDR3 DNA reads TGTGCCAACAGCAAAGCGAGTCCCCGGCCACGTTCAGGGAACATTCAGTACTTC. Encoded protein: CANSKASPRPRSGNIQYF.

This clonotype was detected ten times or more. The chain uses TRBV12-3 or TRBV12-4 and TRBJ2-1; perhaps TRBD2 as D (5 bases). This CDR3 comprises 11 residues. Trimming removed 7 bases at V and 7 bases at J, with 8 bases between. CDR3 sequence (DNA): TGTGCCAGCACCACGGGAAATGAGCAGTTCTTC. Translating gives CASTTGNEQFF.

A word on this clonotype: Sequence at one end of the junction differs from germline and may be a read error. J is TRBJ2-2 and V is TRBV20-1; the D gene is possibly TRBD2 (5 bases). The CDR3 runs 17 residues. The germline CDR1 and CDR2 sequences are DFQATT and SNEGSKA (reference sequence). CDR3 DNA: TGCTGTGCTAGAGGTGGGAGCGCAGGAGTGGGCACCGGGGAGCTGTTTTTT. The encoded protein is CCARGGSAGVGTGELFF.

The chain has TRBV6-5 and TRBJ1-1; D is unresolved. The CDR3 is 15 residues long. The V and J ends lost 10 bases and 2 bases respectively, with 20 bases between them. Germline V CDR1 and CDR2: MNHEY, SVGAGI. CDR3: CANSSPERLNTEAFF. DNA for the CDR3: TGTGCCAACAGCTCGCCGGAAAGGCTTAACACTGAAGCTTTCTTT.

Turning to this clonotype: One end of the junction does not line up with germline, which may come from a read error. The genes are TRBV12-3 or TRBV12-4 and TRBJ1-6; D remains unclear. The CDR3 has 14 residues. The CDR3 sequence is CANSPGEDNSPLNF. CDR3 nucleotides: TGTGCCAACAGCCCGGGAGAGGATAATTCACCCCTCAACTTT.

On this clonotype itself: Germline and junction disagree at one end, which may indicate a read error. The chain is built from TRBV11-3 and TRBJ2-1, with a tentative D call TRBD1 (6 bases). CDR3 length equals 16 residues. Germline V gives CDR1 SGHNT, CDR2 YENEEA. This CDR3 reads CASSLDPTGCRGEHFF. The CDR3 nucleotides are TGTGCCAGTAGCTTAGATCCCACGGGGTGCAGGGGTGAGCACTTCTTC.

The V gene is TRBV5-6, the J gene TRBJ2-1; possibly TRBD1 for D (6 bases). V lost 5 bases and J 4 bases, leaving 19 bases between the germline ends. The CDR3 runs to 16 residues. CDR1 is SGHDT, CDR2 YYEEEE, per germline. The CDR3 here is CASSFGRGSSYNEQFF. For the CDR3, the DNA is TGTGCCAGCAGTTTCGGTAGGGGGAGCTCTTACAATGAGCAGTTCTTC. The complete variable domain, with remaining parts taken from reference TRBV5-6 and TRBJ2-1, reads DAGVTQSPTHLIKTRGQQVTLRCSPKSGHDTVSWYQQALGQGPQFIFQYYEEEERQRGNFPDRFSGHQFPNYSSELNVNALLLGDSALYLCASSFGRGSSYNEQFFGPGTRLTVL.

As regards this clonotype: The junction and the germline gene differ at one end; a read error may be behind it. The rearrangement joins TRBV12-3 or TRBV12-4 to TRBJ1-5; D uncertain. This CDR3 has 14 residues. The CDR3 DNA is TGTGCCAGGAGTTTGGCAACAGCAAATCAGCCCCAGCATTTT. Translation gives CARSLATANQPQHF.

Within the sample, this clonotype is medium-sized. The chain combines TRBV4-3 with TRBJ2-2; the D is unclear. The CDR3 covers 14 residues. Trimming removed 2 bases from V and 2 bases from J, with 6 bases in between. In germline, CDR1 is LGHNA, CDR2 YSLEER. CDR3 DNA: TGCGCCAGCAGCCAATCGACCAACACCGGGGAGCTGTTTTTT. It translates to CASSQSTNTGELFF.

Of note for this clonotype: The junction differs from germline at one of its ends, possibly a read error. DNA of the CDR3: TGCGCCAGTAGCCCCCTTCTAGCGGGAAGGCAGGAGCCGTTCTTC. Encoded protein: CASSPLLAGRQEPFF. The rearrangement uses TRBV4-3 and TRBJ2-1; 9 bases are a match to TRBD2. This CDR3 has 15 amino acids. Germline V gene sequence: CDR1 LGHNA, CDR2 YSLEER.

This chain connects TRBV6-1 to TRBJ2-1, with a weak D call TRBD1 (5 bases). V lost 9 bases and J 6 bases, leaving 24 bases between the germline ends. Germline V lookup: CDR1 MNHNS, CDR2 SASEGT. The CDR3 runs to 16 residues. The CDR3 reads CASTLRGGTGPNEQFF. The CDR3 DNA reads TGTGCCAGTACCCTAAGGGGTGGCACCGGGCCCAATGAGCAGTTCTTC.

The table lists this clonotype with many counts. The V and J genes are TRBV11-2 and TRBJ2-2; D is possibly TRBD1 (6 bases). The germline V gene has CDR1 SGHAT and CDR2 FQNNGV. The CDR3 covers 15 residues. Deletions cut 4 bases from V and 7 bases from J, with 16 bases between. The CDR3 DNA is TGTGCCAGCAGCTCGACGTGGGGGCGGTTCGGGGAGCTGTTTTTT. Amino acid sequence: CASSSTWGRFGELFF.

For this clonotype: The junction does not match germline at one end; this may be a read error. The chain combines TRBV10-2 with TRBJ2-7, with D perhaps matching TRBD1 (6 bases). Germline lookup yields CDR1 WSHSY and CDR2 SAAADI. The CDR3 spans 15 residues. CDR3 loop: CASSKWGDRRDERYF. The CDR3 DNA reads TGCGCCAGCAGTAAGTGGGGAGACAGGCGCGACGAGCGGTACTTC.

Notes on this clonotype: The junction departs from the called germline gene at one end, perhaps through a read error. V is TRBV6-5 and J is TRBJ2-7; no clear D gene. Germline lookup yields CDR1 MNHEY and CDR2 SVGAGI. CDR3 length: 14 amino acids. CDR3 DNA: TGTGCCAGCAGTTACGTTGTCTACAGCTACGAACAGTACTTC. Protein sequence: CASSYVVYSYEQYF.

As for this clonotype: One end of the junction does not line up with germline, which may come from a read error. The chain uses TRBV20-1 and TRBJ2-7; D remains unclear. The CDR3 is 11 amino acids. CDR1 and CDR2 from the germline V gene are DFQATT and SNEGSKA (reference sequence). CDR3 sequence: CSASIVSEQYF. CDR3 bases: TGCAGTGCTAGTATAGTCTCCGAGCAATACTTC.

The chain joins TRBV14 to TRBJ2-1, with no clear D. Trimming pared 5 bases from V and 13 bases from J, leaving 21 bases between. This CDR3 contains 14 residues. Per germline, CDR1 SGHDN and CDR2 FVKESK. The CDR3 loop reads CASSIKGPYNYQFF. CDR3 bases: TGTGCCAGCAGCATCAAGGGCCCTTACAATTATCAGTTCTTC.

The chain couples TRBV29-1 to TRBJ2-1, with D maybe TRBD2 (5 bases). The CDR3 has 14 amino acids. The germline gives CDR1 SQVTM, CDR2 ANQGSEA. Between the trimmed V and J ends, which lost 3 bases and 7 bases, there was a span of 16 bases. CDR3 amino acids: CSVDGFREWNEQFF. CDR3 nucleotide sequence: TGCAGCGTTGATGGATTCCGGGAATGGAATGAGCAGTTCTTC.

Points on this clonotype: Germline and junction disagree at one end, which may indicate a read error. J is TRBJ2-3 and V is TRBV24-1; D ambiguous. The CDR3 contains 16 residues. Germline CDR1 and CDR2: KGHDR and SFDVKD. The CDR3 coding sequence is TGCGCCACCAGTGATCCGAGAGGCCTATTTACAGATATGCAGTATTTT. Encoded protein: CATSDPRGLFTDMQYF.

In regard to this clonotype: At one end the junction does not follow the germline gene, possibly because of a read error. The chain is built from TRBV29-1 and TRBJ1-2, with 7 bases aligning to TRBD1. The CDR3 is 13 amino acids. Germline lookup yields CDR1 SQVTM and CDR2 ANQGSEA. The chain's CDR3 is CSVTGQEVDGYIF. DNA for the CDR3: TGCAGCGTTACCGGACAGGAGGTAGATGGCTACATCTTC.

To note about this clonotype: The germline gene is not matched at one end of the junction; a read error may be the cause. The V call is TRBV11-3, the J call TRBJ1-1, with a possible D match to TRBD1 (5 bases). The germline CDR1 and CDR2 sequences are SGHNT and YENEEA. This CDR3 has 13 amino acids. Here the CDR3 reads CASNSFLDTEALF. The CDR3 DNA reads TGTGCCAGCAACTCATTTCTGGACACTGAAGCTCTCTTT. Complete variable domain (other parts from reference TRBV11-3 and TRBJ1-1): EAGVVQSPRYKIIEKKQPVAFWCNPISGHNTLYWYLQNLGQGPELLIRYENEEAVDDSQLPKDRFSAERLKGVDSTLKIQPAELGDSAVYLCASNSFLDTEALFGQGTRLTVV.

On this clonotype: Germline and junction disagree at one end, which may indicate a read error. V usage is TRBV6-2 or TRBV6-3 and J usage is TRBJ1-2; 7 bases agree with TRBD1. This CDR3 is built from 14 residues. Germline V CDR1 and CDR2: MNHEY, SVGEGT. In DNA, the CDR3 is TGTGTCAGCAGTTACCCCACAGGGGCTAATAGCTACACCTTC. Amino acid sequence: CVSSYPTGANSYTF.

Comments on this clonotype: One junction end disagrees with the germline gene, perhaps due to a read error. The CDR3 reads CVSSSIGGGTETFF. The CDR3 nucleotides read TGTGTCAGCAGTTCGATCGGAGGGGGCACTGAAACTTTCTTT. This chain joins TRBV6-2 or TRBV6-3 and TRBJ1-1; 7 bases align to TRBD1. The CDR3 loop spans 14 amino acids. CDR1 is MNHEY, CDR2 SVGEGT, per germline.

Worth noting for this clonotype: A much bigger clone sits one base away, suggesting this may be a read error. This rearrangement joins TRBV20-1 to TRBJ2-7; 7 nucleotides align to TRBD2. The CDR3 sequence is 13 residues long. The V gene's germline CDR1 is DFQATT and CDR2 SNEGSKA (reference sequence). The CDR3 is CSATPGGGFEQNF. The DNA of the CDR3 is TGCAGTGCTACCCCTGGGGGGGGTTTCGAGCAGAACTTC.

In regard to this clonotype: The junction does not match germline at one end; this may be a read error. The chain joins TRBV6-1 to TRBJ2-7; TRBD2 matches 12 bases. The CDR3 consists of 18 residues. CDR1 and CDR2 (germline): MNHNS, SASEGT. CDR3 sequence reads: CVSSELAGGPSTAGEQHF. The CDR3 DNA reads TGTGTCAGCAGTGAACTAGCGGGAGGCCCCTCGACGGCTGGAGAGCAGCACTTC.

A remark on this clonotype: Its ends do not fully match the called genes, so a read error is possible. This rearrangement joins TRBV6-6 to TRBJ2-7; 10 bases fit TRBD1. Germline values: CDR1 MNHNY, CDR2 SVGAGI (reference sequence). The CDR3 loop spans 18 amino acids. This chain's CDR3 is CTSSFRGTGALVKNEQYF. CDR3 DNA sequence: TGTACCAGTAGTTTTAGGGGGACAGGGGCTCTAGTTAAAAACGAGCAGTACTTC.

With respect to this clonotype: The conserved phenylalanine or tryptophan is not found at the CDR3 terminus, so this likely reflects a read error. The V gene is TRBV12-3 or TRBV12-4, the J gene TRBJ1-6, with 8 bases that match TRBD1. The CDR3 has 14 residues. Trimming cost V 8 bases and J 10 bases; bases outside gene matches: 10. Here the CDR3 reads CASGPGQDRSPLHL. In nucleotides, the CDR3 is TGTGCCAGCGGCCCGGGACAGGATAGATCACCCCTCCACCTT.

CDR3 in amino acids: CASSYSGLAGPPGSAQYF. In DNA form, the CDR3 reads TGTGCCAGCAGTTACTCTGGGCTAGCGGGACCCCCAGGGTCCGCGCAATACTTC. The rearrangement links TRBV6-5 to TRBJ2-7; 9 nucleotides agree with TRBD2. From germline, CDR1 is MNHEY and CDR2 SVGAGI. V shed 0 bases and J 13 bases; nucleotides not matched to a gene: 22. The CDR3 covers 18 residues.

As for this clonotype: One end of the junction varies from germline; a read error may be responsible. The CDR3 region has the DNA TGTGCCAGCAGTTATTGTGGGACCACAGATACGCAGTATTTC. Its protein is CASSYCGTTDTQYF. This rearrangement joins TRBV6-5 to TRBJ2-3; the D gene could be TRBD1 or TRBD2 (5 bases each). In germline, CDR1 is MNHEY, CDR2 SVGAGI. The CDR3 has 14 residues.

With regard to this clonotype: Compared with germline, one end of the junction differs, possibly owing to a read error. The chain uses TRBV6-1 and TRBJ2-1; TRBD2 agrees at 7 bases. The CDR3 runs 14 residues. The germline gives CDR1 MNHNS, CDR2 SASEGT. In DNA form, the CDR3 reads TGTTCCAGCACGGGGGGAAGCTCCTACATTGAGCAGTTCTTC. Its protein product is CSSTGGSSYIEQFF.